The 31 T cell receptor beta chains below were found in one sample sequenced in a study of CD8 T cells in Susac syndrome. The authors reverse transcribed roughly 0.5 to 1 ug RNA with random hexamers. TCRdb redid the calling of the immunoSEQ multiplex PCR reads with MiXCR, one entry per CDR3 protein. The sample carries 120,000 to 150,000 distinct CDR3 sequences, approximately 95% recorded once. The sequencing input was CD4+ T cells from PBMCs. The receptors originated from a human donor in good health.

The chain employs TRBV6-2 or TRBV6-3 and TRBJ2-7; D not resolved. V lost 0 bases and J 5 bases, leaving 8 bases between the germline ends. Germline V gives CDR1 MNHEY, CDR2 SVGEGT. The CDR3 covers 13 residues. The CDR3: CASSYSIWDEQYF. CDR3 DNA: TGTGCCAGCAGTTACTCGATCTGGGACGAGCAGTACTTC.

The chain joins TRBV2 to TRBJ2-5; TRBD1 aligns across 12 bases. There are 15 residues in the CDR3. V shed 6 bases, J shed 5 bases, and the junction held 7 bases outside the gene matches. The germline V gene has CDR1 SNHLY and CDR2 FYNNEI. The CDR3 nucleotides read TGTGCCAGCAGAAAAAGGGACAGGGGGCGGGAGACCCAGTACTTC. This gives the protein CASRKRDRGRETQYF.

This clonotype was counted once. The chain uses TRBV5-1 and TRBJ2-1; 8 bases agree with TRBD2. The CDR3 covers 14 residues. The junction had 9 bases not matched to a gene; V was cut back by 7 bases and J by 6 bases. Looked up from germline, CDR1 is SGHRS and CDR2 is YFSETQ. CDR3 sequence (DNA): TGCGCCAGCGGGAACCCGAGCGGGAGCAATGAGCAGTTCTTC. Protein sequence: CASGNPSGSNEQFF.

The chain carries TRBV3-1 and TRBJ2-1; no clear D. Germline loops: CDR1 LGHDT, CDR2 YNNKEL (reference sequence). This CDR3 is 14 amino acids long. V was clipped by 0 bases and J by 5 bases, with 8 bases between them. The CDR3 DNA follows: TGTGCCAGCAGCCAAGATTTAGTAAACAATGAGCAGTTCTTC. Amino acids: CASSQDLVNNEQFF.

The CDR3 loop is CASTTTLYGYTF. The CDR3 nucleotides are TGTGCCAGCACGACCACTCTCTATGGCTACACCTTC. This chain uses TRBV12-3 or TRBV12-4 with TRBJ1-2, with D uncertain. V gave up 7 bases and J gave up 4 bases, with 10 bases separating them. This CDR3 has 12 residues.

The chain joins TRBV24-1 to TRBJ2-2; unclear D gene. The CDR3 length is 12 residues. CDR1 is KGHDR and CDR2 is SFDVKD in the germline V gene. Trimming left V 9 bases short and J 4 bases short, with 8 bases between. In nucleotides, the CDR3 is TGTGCCACCGATAAGGGCACCGGGGAGCTGTTTTTT. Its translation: CATDKGTGELFF.

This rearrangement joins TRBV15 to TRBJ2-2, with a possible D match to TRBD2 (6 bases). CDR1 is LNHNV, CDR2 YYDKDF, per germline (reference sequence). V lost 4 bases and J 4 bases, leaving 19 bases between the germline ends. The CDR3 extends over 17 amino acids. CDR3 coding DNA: TGTGCCACCAGCACCCAACGGGGTGGAGGGAGCACCGGGGAGCTGTTTTTT. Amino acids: CATSTQRGGGSTGELFF.

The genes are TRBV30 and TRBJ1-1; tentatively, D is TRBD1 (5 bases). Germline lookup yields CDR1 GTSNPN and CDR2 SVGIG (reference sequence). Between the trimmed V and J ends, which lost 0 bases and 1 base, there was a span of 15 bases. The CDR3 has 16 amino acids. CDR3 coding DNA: TGTGCCTGGAGTGTATCGGCAGGGCTGACGAACACTGAAGCTTTCTTT. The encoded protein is CAWSVSAGLTNTEAFF.

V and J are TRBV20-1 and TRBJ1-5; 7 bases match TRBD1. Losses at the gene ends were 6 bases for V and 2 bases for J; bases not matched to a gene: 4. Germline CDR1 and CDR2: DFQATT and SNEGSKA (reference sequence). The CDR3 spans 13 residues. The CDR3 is CSALQGGNQPQHF. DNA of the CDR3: TGCAGTGCCCTTCAGGGGGGCAATCAGCCCCAGCATTTT.

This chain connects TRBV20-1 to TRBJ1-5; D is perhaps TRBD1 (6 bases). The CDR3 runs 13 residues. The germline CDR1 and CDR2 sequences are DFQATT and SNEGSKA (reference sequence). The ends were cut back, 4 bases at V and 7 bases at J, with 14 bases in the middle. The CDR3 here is CSANTGLQQPQHF. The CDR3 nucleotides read TGCAGTGCTAACACAGGGCTTCAGCAGCCCCAGCATTTT.

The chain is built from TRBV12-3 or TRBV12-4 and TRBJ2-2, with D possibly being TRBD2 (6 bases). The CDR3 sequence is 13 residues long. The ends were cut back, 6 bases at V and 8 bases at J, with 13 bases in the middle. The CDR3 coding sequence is TGTGCCAGCAGCCCGTCTAGCGCTGGGGAGCTGTTTTTT. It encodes CASSPSSAGELFF.

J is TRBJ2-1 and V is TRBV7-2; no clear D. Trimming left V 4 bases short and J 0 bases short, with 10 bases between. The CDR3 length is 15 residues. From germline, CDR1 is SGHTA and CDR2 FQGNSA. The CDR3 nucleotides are TGTGCCAGCAGCTCCCGGACGTTCTCCTACAATGAGCAGTTCTTC. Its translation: CASSSRTFSYNEQFF.

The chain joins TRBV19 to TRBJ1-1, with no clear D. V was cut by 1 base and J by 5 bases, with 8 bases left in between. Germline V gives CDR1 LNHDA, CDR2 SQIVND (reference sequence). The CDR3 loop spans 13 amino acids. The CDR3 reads CASSIAGKTEAFF. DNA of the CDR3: TGTGCCAGTAGTATAGCGGGCAAGACTGAAGCTTTCTTT.

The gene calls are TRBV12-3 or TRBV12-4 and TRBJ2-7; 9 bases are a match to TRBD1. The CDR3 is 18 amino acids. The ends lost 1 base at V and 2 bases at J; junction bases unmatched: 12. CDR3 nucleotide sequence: TGTGCCAGCAGTTTAGGGGGGACCGGGACAGGGTATACCTACGAGCAGTACTTC. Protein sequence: CASSLGGTGTGYTYEQYF.

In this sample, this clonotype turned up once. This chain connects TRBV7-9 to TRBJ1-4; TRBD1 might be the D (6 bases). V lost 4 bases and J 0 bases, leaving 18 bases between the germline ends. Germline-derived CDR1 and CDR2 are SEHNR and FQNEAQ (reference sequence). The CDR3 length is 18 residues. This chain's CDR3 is CASSYPLYRTATNEKLFF. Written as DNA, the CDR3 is TGTGCCAGCAGCTACCCCCTCTACAGGACAGCAACTAATGAAAAACTGTTTTTT.

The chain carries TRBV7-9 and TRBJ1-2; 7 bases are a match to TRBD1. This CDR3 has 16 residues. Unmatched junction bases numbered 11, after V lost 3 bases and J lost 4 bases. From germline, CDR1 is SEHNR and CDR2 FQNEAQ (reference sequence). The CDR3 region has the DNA TGTGCCAGCAGCTTTGCCACAGGGGACTACGGCTATGGCTACACCTTC. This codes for CASSFATGDYGYGYTF.

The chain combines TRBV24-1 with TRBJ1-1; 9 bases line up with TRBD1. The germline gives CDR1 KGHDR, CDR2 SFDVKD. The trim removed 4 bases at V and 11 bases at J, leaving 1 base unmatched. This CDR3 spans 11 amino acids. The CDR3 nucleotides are TGTGCCACCAGTGACGGGACAGGGGCTTTCTTT. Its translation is CATSDGTGAFF.

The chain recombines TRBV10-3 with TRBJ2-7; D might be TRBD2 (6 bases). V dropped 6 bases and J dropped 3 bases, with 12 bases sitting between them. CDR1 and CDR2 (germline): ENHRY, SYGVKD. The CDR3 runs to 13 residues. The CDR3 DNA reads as TGTGCCATCAGGGAGGGTCCGAACTACGAGCAGTACTTC. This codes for CAIREGPNYEQYF.

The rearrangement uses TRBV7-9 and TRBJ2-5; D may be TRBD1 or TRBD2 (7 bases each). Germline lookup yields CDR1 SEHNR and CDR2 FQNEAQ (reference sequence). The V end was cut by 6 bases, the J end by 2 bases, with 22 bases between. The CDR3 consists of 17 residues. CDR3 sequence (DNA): TGTGCCAGCAGTTCGAGGGGGGGACAGCTTCTTCAAGAGACCCAGTACTTC. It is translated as CASSSRGGQLLQETQYF.

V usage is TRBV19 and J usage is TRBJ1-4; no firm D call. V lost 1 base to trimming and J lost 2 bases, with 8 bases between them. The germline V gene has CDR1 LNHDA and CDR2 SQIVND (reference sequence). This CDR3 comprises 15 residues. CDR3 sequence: CASSIGAATNEKLFF. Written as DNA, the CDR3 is TGTGCCAGTAGTATAGGAGCAGCCACTAATGAAAAACTGTTTTTT.

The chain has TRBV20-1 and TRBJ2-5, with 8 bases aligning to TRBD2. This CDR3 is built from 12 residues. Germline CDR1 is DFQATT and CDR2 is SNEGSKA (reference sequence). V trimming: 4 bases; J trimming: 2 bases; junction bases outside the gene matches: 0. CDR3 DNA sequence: TGCAGTGCTATAGCGGGGCAAGAGACCCAGTACTTC. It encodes CSAIAGQETQYF.

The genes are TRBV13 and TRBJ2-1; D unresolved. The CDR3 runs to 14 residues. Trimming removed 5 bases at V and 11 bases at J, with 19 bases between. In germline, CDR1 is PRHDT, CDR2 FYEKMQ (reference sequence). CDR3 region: CASSPFASKEKQFF. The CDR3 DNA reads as TGTGCCAGCAGCCCCTTCGCTAGTAAGGAGAAGCAGTTCTTC.

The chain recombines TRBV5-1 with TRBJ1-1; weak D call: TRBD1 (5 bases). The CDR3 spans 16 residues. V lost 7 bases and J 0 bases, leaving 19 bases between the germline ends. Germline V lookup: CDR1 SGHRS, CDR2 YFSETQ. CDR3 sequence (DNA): TGCGCCAGCGCCATCGAGACAGCTTACATGAACACTGAAGCTTTCTTT. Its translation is CASAIETAYMNTEAFF. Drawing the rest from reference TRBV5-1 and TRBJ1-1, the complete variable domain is KAGVTQTPRYLIKTRGQQVTLSCSPISGHRSVSWYQQTPGQGLQFLFEYFSETQRNKGNFPGRFSGRQFSNSRSEMNVSTLELGDSALYLCASAIETAYMNTEAFFGQGTRLTVV.

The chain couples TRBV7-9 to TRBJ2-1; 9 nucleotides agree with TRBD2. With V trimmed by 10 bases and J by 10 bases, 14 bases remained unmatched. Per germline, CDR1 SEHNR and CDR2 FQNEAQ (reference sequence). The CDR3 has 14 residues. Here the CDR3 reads CATKREDLVKEQFF. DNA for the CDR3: TGTGCCACCAAGCGGGAGGACCTCGTCAAGGAGCAGTTCTTC. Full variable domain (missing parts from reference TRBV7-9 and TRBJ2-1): DTGVSQNPRHKITKRGQNVTFRCDPISEHNRLYWYRQTLGQGPEFLTYFQNEAQLEKSRLLSDRFSAERPKGSFSTLEIQRTEQGDSAMYLCATKREDLVKEQFFGPGTRLTVL.

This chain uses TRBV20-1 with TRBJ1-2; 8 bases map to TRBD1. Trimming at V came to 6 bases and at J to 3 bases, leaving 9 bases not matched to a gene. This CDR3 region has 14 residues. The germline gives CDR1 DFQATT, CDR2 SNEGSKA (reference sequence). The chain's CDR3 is CSARQGATYYGYTF. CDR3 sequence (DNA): TGCAGTGCACGTCAGGGGGCGACCTACTATGGCTACACCTTC.

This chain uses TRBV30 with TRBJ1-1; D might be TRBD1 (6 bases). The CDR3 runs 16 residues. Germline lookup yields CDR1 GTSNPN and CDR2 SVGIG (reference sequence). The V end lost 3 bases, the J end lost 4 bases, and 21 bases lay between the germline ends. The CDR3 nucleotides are TGTGCCTGGAGCTACCCCCCAGGGGAAACCACCACTGAAGCTTTCTTT. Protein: CAWSYPPGETTTEAFF.

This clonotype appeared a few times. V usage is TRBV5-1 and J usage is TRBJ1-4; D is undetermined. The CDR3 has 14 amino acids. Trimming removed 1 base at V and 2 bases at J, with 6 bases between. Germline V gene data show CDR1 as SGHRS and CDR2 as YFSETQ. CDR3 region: CASSLRTTNEKLFF. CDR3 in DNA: TGCGCCAGCAGCTTGAGGACGACTAATGAAAAACTGTTTTTT.

The CDR3: CASTEAVAVGEQFF. The CDR3 nucleotides are TGTGCCAGCACCGAAGCGGTAGCGGTAGGTGAGCAGTTCTTC. The chain combines TRBV6-1 with TRBJ2-1, with D perhaps TRBD2 (6 bases). The germline V gene has CDR1 MNHNS and CDR2 SASEGT. V was trimmed by 7 bases and J by 9 bases, leaving 19 bases between them. The length of the CDR3 is 14 residues.

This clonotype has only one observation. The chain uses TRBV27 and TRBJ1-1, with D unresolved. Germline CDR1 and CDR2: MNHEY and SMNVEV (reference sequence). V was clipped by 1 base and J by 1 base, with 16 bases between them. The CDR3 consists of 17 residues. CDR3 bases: TGTGCCAGCAGTTTATGGGCCATCCCGGATACGAACACTGAAGCTTTCTTT. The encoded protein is CASSLWAIPDTNTEAFF.

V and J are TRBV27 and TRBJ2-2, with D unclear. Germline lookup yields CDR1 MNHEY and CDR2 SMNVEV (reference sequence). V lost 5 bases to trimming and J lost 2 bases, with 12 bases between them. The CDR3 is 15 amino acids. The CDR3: CASSPLGSNTGELFF. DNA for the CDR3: TGTGCCAGCAGTCCTCTGGGGTCAAACACCGGGGAGCTGTTTTTT.

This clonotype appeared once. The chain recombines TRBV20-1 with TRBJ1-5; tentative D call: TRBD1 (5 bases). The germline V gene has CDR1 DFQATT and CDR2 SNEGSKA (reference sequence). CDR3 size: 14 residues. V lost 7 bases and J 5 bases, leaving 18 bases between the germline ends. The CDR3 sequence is CSGRRGDHDQPQHF. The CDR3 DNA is TGCAGTGGACGAAGAGGGGACCATGATCAGCCCCAGCATTTT.